This T cell receptor beta chain was identified during a study of T cells after yellow fever vaccination (dated by TCRdb to between 2017 and 2020). Turning to the overall study: The SMART-Seq v4 Ultra Low Input RNA kit was used to prepare libraries from fractions with low cell numbers. To track T-cell clones before and after primary and booster YFV17D yellow fever vaccination, bulk TCR alpha and beta repertoires were sequenced longitudinally. Two healthy male donors, one aged 18 to 30 and one aged 30 to 39 years, were included in the cohort. Blood was drawn at multiple timepoints before and after primary and secondary immunization, with bulk PBMC replicates and cell subsets isolated.

In the paper's terms, the treatment or condition label means: live attenuated yellow fever vaccine strain. At each blood-draw timepoint, two biological replicates of bulk PBMCs were obtained. PBMCs were isolated from peripheral blood using a standard Ficoll-Paque protocol. RNA was extracted with TriZol from bulk PBMCs, CD4 and CD8 fractions, and dextramer-positive and dextramer-negative fractions. TCR cDNA was made using 5'RACE template switching, a step that added a universal primer site and unique molecular identifiers. cDNA synthesis was primed from both the TCR alpha and TCR beta constant segments. Libraries were amplified in two PCR steps, with sample barcodes and sequencing adapters added in the second step. Sequencing of libraries was done on Illumina HiSeq 2500 (2x100 bp) or NovaSeq (2x150 bp). As for the authors' bioinformatics: MIGEC handled demultiplexing of reads and collapsing into UMI consensus sequences, while MiXCR performed V(D)J alignment. Using edgeR on replicate PBMC samples, clonotypes were called vaccine-responding if FDR was below 0.01 and the log2 fold change was above 5 up to day 15. CD4 or CD8 identity was assigned to each bulk clonotype according to whether the clonotype was present at higher abundance in the sequenced CD4 repertoire or the sequenced CD8 repertoire. In TCRdb, the public reads were trimmed at Q25 with fastp and aligned with MiXCR, with productive beta chains retained. Entries are consolidated by CDR3 protein sequence, retaining the most common genes and DNA. It is TCRdb's table, rather than the study itself, that gives the V and J calls and clone size. This sample is represented by some 320,000 distinct CDR3 sequences; approximately 9% of them were singletons. Approximately 19% of the sample belongs to the ten largest clones.

The full study reports these points: FACS-sorted repertoires could contain abundant contaminating clonotypes from the bulk population, so computational filtering was required. A small share of clonotypes occurred in both CD4 and CD8 compartments, likely arising from convergent recombination. Because the study included only two donors, the extent to which the findings can be generalized is limited. The secondary T-cell response was found to be weaker but faster than the primary response, with a peak reached on day 5 rather than on day 15. Most clones expanded after primary vaccination were re-detected after the booster (about 96% of CD4 and 88% of CD8), suggesting broad memory maintenance.

There are a few counts of this clonotype. Its antigen is not yet known. Nothing much larger sits one base from this clone, and base qualities are not available. The germline V gene encodes CDR1 SGHKS and CDR2 YYEKEE (reference sequence). The V end loses 3 bases and the J end loses 6 bases, and a stretch of 16 bases separates them. Including cysteine and phenylalanine, the CDR3 has 14 amino acids. The only DNA kept is the CDR3, 42 bases in frame from the first base. The TCR sequence derives from a man between 18 and 29 years old who received the YFV17D yellow fever vaccine. Material: PBMCs, obtained on the day of the first yellow fever vaccination. The chain employs TRBV5-5 and TRBJ2-7; the D gene is possibly TRBD2, with 6 bases matching. The CDR3 has the sequence CASSWGDSEREQYF. The bases are TGTGCCAGCAGCTGGGGGGATAGCGAACGCGAGCAGTACTTC.